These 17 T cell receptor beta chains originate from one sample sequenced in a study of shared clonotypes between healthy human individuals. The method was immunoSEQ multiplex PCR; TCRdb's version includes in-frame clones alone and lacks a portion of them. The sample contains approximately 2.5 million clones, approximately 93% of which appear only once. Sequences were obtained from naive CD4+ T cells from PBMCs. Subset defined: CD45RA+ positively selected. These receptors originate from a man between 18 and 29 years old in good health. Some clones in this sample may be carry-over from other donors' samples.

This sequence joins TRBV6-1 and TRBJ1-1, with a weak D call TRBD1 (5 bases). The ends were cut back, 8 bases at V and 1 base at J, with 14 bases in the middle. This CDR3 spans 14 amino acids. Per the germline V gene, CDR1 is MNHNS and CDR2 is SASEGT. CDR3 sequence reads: CASSWGAQNTEAFF. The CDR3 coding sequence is TGTGCCAGCTCGTGGGGCGCGCAGAACACTGAAGCTTTCTTT.

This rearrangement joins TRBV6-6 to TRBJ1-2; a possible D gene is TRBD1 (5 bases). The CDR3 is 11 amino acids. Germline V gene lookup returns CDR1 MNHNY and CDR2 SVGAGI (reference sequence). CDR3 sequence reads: CAEGQGYGYTF. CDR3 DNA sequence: TGTGCAGAAGGGCAGGGCTATGGCTACACCTTC.

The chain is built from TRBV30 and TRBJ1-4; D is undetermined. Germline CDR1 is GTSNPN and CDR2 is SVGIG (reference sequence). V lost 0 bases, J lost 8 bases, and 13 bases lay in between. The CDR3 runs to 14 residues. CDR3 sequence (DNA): TGTGCCTGGAGTGTACTCGGGGTTGGGGAAAAACTGTTTTTT. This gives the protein CAWSVLGVGEKLFF.

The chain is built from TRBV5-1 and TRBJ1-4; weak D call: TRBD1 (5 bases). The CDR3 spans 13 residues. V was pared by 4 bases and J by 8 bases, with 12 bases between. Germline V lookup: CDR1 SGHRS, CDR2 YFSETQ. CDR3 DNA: TGCGCCAGCAGCCAGACAGTAGGAGAAAAACTGTTTTTT. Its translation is CASSQTVGEKLFF.

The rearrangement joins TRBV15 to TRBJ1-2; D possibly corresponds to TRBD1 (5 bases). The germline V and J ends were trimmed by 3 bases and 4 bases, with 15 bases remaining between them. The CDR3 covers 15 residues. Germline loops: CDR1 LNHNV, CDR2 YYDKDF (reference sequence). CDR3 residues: CATSSDLAGIYGYTF. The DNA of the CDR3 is TGTGCCACCAGCAGCGATCTTGCAGGGATCTATGGCTACACCTTC.

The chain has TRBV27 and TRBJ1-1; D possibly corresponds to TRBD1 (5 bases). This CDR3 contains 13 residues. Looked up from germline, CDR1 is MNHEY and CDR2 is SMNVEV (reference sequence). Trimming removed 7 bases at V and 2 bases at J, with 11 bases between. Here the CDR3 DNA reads TGTGCCAGCAAAGGAGGGGCAAACACTGAAGCTTTCTTT. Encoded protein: CASKGGANTEAFF.

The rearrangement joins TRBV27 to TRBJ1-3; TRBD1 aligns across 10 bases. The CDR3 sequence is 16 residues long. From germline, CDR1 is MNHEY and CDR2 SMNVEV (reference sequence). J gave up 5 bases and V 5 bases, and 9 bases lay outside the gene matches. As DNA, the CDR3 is TGTGCCAGCAGTCGAGCCCGGGACAGGGGTCGAAACACCATATATTTT. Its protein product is CASSRARDRGRNTIYF.

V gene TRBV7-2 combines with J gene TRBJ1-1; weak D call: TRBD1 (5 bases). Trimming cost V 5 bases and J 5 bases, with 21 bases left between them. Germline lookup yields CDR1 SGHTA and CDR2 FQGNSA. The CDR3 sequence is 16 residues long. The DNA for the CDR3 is TGTGCCAGCAGCACACCCTCGGGAGGGGCGTATACTGAAGCTTTCTTT. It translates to CASSTPSGGAYTEAFF.

For the CDR3, the DNA is TGTGCCAGCGGGCTAGCGGGAGCCACCGGGGAGCTGTTTTTT. Its translation is CASGLAGATGELFF. J is TRBJ2-2 and V is TRBV7-3; 10 positions match TRBD2. The CDR3 contains 14 residues. Germline assignment: CDR1 SGHTA and CDR2 FQGTGA. V trimming: 8 bases; J trimming: 4 bases; junction bases outside the gene matches: 4.

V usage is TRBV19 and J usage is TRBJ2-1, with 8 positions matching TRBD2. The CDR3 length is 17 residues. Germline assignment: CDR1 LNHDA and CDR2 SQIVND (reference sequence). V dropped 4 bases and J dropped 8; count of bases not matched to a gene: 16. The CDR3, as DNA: TGTGCCAGTAGTAGGTCCCTCCTCATGGTAGCGGGATATGAGCAGTTCTTC. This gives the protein CASSRSLLMVAGYEQFF.

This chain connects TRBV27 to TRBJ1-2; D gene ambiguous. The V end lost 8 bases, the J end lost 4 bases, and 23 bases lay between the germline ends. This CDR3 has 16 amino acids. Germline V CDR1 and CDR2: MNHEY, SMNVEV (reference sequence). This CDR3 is CASAPFLIGYSYGYTF. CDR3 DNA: TGTGCCAGCGCTCCTTTTTTAATAGGGTACAGCTATGGCTACACCTTC.

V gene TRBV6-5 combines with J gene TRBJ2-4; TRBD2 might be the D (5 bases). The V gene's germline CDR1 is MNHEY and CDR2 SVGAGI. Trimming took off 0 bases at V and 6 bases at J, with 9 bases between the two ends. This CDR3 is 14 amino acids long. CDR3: CASSYSREINIQYF. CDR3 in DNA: TGTGCCAGCAGTTACTCGAGGGAAATAAACATTCAGTACTTC.

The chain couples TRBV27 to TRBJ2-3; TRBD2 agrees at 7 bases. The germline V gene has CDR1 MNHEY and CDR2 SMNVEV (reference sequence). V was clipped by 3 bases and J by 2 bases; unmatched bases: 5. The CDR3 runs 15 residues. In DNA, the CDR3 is TGTGCCAGCAGTTTTCTACAGCGGGACACAGATACGCAGTATTTT. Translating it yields CASSFLQRDTDTQYF.

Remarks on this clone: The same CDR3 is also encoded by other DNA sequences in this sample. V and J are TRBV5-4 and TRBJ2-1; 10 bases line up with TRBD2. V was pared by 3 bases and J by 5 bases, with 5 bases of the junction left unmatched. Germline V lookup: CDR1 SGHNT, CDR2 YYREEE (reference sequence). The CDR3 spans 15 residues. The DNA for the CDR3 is TGTGCCAGCAGCTCCGGGACTAGCGCCAACAATGAGCAGTTCTTC. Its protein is CASSSGTSANNEQFF.

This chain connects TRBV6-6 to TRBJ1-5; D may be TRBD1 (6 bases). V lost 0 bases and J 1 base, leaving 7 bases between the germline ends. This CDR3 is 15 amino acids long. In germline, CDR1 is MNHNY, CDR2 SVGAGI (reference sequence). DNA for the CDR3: TGTGCCAGCAGTTACTCGGACAGAAGCAATCAGCCCCAGCATTTT. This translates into CASSYSDRSNQPQHF.

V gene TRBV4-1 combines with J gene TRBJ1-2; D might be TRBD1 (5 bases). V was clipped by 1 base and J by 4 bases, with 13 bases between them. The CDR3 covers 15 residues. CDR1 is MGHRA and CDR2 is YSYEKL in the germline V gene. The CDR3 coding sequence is TGCGCCAGCAGCCAAGGAAACGAAGGGGTCTATGGCTACACCTTC. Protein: CASSQGNEGVYGYTF.

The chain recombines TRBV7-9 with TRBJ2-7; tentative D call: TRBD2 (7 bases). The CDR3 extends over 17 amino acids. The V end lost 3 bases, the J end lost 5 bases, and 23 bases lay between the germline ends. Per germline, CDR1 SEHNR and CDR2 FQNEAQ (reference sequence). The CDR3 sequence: CASSFGGWSLGGHEQYF. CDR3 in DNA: TGTGCCAGCAGCTTCGGCGGTTGGTCTTTGGGGGGGCACGAGCAGTACTTC.